Each of the 19 T cell receptor beta chains below was sequenced from the same sample in a study of blood T cell repertoires in COVID-19 (dated by TCRdb to about 2020). Receptors were amplified or captured by the immunoSEQ multiplex PCR assay. What TCRdb holds here is the immuneACCESS table cut down to in-frame rearrangements. Part of the clones is not present; checked against another copy, under half of the missing clones reflect an unresolved V gene, and the others are unexplained. For this sample there are just over 300,000 clones; roughly 91% appear just once. Roughly 1.9% of the sample goes to the ten largest clones. Material for sequencing was peripheral blood. The receptors come from a woman younger than 45 with COVID-19, enrolled during active disease.

The gene calls are TRBV5-1 and TRBJ1-2; the D gene is possibly TRBD1 (6 bases). CDR3 length: 17 residues. The V end lost 0 bases, the J end lost 4 bases, and 19 bases lay between the germline ends. Germline V lookup: CDR1 SGHRS, CDR2 YFSETQ. Written as DNA, the CDR3 is TGCGCCAGCAGCTTGGTAGTGGGGGCACGGCCGAGCTATGGCTACACCTTC. Its translation: CASSLVVGARPSYGYTF.

The chain uses TRBV6-6 and TRBJ2-1; 10 bases are a match to TRBD2. The germline CDR1 and CDR2 sequences are MNHNY and SVGAGI (reference sequence). V was pared by 6 bases and J by 0 bases, with 5 bases of the junction left unmatched. CDR3 size: 16 residues. CDR3 sequence (DNA): TGTGCCAGCAGCCTTCAGCGGGGGGGCTCCTACAATGAGCAGTTCTTC. The encoded protein is CASSLQRGGSYNEQFF.

This clone is a singleton in its sample. The chain couples TRBV30 to TRBJ1-5; D perhaps matches TRBD1 (5 bases). Germline V CDR1 and CDR2: GTSNPN, SVGIG (reference sequence). Trimming stripped 5 bases from V and 6 bases from J, with 17 bases between. There are 14 residues in the CDR3. CDR3 amino acids: CAWDKGMGSQPQHF. CDR3 in DNA: TGTGCCTGGGATAAGGGGATGGGAAGTCAGCCCCAGCATTTT.

The V call is TRBV19, the J call TRBJ1-1; unclear D gene. Germline CDR1 is LNHDA and CDR2 is SQIVND (reference sequence). Trimming left V 6 bases short and J 1 base short, with 9 bases between. The CDR3 sequence is 13 residues long. This CDR3 reads CASSPTGNTEAFF. The DNA for the CDR3 is TGTGCCAGTAGCCCTACTGGGAACACTGAAGCTTTCTTT.

The chain is built from TRBV6-6 and TRBJ1-5; possibly TRBD1 for D (5 bases). The CDR3 is 15 amino acids. V lost 6 bases and J lost 3, with 15 bases in between. CDR1 MNHNY and CDR2 SVGAGI come from the germline V gene (reference sequence). Here the CDR3 DNA reads TGTGCCAGCAGCCCCTTGGGGGGGTACAATCAGCCCCAGCATTTT. Translated: CASSPLGGYNQPQHF.

The genes are TRBV27 and TRBJ2-2; 7 bases match TRBD1. Losses at the gene ends were 7 bases for V and 5 bases for J; bases not matched to a gene: 10. CDR1 is MNHEY, CDR2 SMNVEV, per germline (reference sequence). The CDR3 totals 15 residues. The CDR3 DNA is TGTGCCAGCACCCCACTAAGGGGGCGGACCGGGGAGCTGTTTTTT. It translates to CASTPLRGRTGELFF.

The chain has TRBV5-1 and TRBJ2-3; TRBD2 agrees at 12 bases. Germline CDR1 SGHRS, CDR2 YFSETQ. This CDR3 comprises 19 residues. The trim removed 0 bases at V and 2 bases at J, leaving 10 bases unmatched. The CDR3 sequence: CASSLGPLTSGGATDTQYF. In DNA, the CDR3 is TGCGCCAGCAGCTTGGGTCCCCTGACTAGCGGGGGTGCCACAGATACGCAGTATTTT.

The chain links TRBV10-1 to TRBJ1-4, with D hard to call. This CDR3 is 11 amino acids long. V was shortened by 9 bases and J by 13 bases, with 15 bases between the two germline ends. Germline V lookup: CDR1 WNHNN, CDR2 SYGVQD (reference sequence). The CDR3 is CASGEGRALFF. The CDR3 DNA is TGCGCCAGTGGAGAGGGCCGGGCACTGTTTTTT.

This clone was detected once. The chain couples TRBV9 to TRBJ2-3; 7 positions match TRBD2. The junction had 6 bases not matched to a gene; V was cut back by 7 bases and J by 1 base. Per germline, CDR1 SGDLS and CDR2 YYNGEE. The CDR3 loop spans 14 amino acids. The CDR3 DNA reads as TGTGCCAGCGGGGGGGGACTCGGCACAGATACGCAGTATTTT. Amino acid sequence: CASGGGLGTDTQYF. Together with reference TRBV9 and TRBJ2-3, the CDR3 gives the full variable domain: DSGVTQTPKHLITATGQRVTLRCSPRSGDLSVYWYQQSLDQGLQFLIQYYNGEERAKGNILERFSAQQFPDLHSELNLSSLELGDSALYFCASGGGLGTDTQYFGPGTRLTVL.

The chain uses TRBV19 and TRBJ1-5; D gene ambiguous. Germline V lookup: CDR1 LNHDA, CDR2 SQIVND (reference sequence). The CDR3 is made up of 12 amino acids. The V and J ends lost 6 bases and 6 bases respectively, with 9 bases between them. CDR3 sequence (DNA): TGTGCCAGTAGGTCGGGTGGTCAGCCCCAGCATTTT. Translated, it gives CASRSGGQPQHF.

In nucleotides, the CDR3 is TGTGCCAGCAGCTTAGGGGGCAACTCTGGAAACACCATATATTTT. Translation: CASSLGGNSGNTIYF. This chain joins TRBV7-9 and TRBJ1-3; tentatively, D is TRBD1 (5 bases). The CDR3 contains 15 residues. Germline V CDR1 and CDR2: SEHNR, FQNEAQ (reference sequence). V gave up 1 base and J gave up 0 bases, with 7 bases separating them.

The rearrangement uses TRBV4-2 and TRBJ2-7; D gene unclear. The CDR3 totals 13 residues. Germline-derived CDR1 and CDR2 are LGHNA and YNFKEQ. With 5 bases removed from V and 6 bases from J, the gap between germline ends came to 14 bases. CDR3 DNA: TGTGCCAGCAGCTTAAGGCTAGTTGGCGAGCAGTACTTC. This translates into CASSLRLVGEQYF.

V and J are TRBV18 and TRBJ1-5; unclear D gene. Trimming left V 2 bases short and J 2 bases short, with 10 bases between. The CDR3 sequence is 15 residues long. Germline loops: CDR1 KGHSH, CDR2 LQKENI. CDR3 nucleotide sequence: TGTGCCAGCTCACCAAGCGTGGGAGGCAATCAGCCCCAGCATTTT. Protein product: CASSPSVGGNQPQHF.

The chain employs TRBV5-4 and TRBJ2-2, with a weak D call TRBD1 (6 bases). Trimming took 4 bases from V and 0 from J, leaving 13 bases between them. Germline assignment: CDR1 SGHNT and CDR2 YYREEE (reference sequence). This CDR3 is built from 16 residues. CDR3 nucleotide sequence: TGTGCCAGCAGCCCAATTGACAGGTCGAACACCGGGGAGCTGTTTTTT. The encoded protein is CASSPIDRSNTGELFF.

The V call is TRBV24-1, the J call TRBJ1-5; 8 nucleotides agree with TRBD1. In germline, CDR1 is KGHDR, CDR2 SFDVKD. The V and J ends lost 6 bases and 5 bases, in that order; junction bases with no gene match: 2. The CDR3 consists of 13 residues. CDR3 sequence (DNA): TGTGCCACCAGTTACAGGGGGGATCAGCCCCAGCATTTT. Translating it yields CATSYRGDQPQHF.

The rearrangement uses TRBV6-5 and TRBJ2-3, with a weak D call TRBD1 (5 bases). This CDR3 has 13 residues. The germline CDR1 and CDR2 sequences are MNHEY and SVGAGI. V was cut by 5 bases and J by 2 bases, with 8 bases left in between. CDR3 sequence (DNA): TGTGCCAGCAGTCGCGGACACACAGATACGCAGTATTTT. Encoded protein: CASSRGHTDTQYF.

V is TRBV4-2 and J is TRBJ2-3; 9 nucleotides align to TRBD2. CDR3 length: 15 residues. Trimming removed 4 bases from V and 1 base from J; junction bases left unmatched: 3. Germline V gene data show CDR1 as LGHNA and CDR2 as YNFKEQ. In nucleotides, the CDR3 is TGTGCCAGCAGCCCCCGGACTAGCGGCACAGATACGCAGTATTTT. Its protein product is CASSPRTSGTDTQYF.

In its sample, this clone was seen once. This chain connects TRBV6-6 to TRBJ1-6; 10 bases line up with TRBD1. From germline, CDR1 is MNHNY and CDR2 SVGAGI (reference sequence). With V trimmed by 5 bases and J by 8 bases, 6 bases remained unmatched. The CDR3 loop spans 15 amino acids. The CDR3 reads CASSAGGQGYSPLHF. DNA of the CDR3: TGTGCCAGCAGTGCGGGGGGACAGGGGTATTCACCCCTCCACTTT.

V and J are TRBV11-2 and TRBJ2-7; 8 positions match TRBD1. The CDR3 sequence is 15 residues long. J gave up 3 bases and V 5 bases, and 9 bases lay outside the gene matches. Germline-derived CDR1 and CDR2 are SGHAT and FQNNGV. In DNA form, the CDR3 reads TGTGCCAGCAGCCATCCCGGGACAGGAAACTACGAGCAGTACGTC. The encoded protein is CASSHPGTGNYEQYV.